The 24 T cell receptor beta chains listed next were all sequenced from one sample in a study of T cells in Graves' hyperthyroidism and ophthalmopathy (dated by TCRdb to about 2019). Libraries were made using multiplex PCR. Sequencing used an Illumina HiSeq 2000. TCR beta CDR3 regions were amplified from RNA transcripts. A first-round RT-PCR of the TCR CDR3 used the HTBI primer set with the Qiagen OneStep RT-PCR kit. TCRdb reprocessing: public reads trimmed at Q25 with fastp, clones called with MiXCR, in-frame beta chains kept. All rows with the same CDR3 protein become a single entry with the most common DNA and genes. Within this sample are 300,000 to 500,000 distinct CDR3 sequences, with 15% of them counted one time only. Roughly 33% of the sample rests with the top ten. Sequences were obtained from blood. The receptor set was obtained from a woman aged 25 to 39 with Graves' hyperthyroidism.

This clonotype was observed many times. The rearrangement joins TRBV24-1 to TRBJ2-3, with 9 nucleotides matching TRBD1. The CDR3 has 16 residues. The V gene's germline CDR1 is KGHDR and CDR2 SFDVKD. V lost 5 bases to trimming and J lost 1 base; unmatched junction nucleotides: 6. CDR3: CATSGGRQGGTDTQYF. CDR3 DNA: TGTGCCACCAGTGGGGGACGACAGGGGGGCACAGATACGCAGTATTTT.

The chain combines TRBV9 with TRBJ2-2; D uncertain. CDR3 length: 13 amino acids. V lost 0 bases to trimming and J lost 6 bases, with 6 bases between them. Germline CDR1 and CDR2: SGDLS and YYNGEE. The CDR3 is CASSVVTAGELFF. Written as DNA, the CDR3 is TGTGCCAGCAGCGTAGTAACCGCCGGGGAGCTGTTTTTT.

The chain recombines TRBV14 with TRBJ2-7; 7 bases align to TRBD2. The germline V gene has CDR1 SGHDN and CDR2 FVKESK. Trimming took 1 base from V and 2 from J; bases not matched to a gene: 8. The CDR3 sequence is 16 residues long. The DNA of the CDR3 is TGTGCCAGCAGCCAAGGAACAGCGGGACCTCCCTACGAGCAGTACTTC. It encodes CASSQGTAGPPYEQYF.

This clonotype occurred many times. The chain uses TRBV5-1 and TRBJ2-7; TRBD1 agrees at 10 bases. There are 16 residues in the CDR3. The V gene end was trimmed by 0 bases and the J gene end by 3 bases; junction bases not matched to a gene: 6. The germline V gene has CDR1 SGHRS and CDR2 YFSETQ. CDR3 in DNA: TGCGCCAGCAGCTTGGAAGGGACAGGGGCCAACTACGAGCAGTACTTC. Translating it yields CASSLEGTGANYEQYF.

This clonotype has more than one count but fewer than ten. The CDR3 DNA is TGTGCCATCAGTGAGGAAGCAGGGTGGACTTACGAGCAGTACTTC. It is translated as CAISEEAGWTYEQYF. V and J are TRBV10-3 and TRBJ2-7; D may be TRBD1 or TRBD2 (5 bases each). Between the trimmed V and J ends, which lost 2 bases and 4 bases, there was a span of 15 bases. Looked up from germline, CDR1 is ENHRY and CDR2 is SYGVKD. CDR3 size: 15 residues.

This clonotype was found a few times. The rearrangement uses TRBV7-3 and TRBJ2-5, with D perhaps matching TRBD1 (6 bases). This CDR3 is built from 14 residues. Trimming took 2 bases from V and 5 from J, leaving 12 bases between them. The germline V gene encodes CDR1 SGHTA and CDR2 FQGTGA. CDR3 DNA: TGTGCCAGCAGCTTAGGGGGCCCCCGGGAGACCCAGTACTTC. Residues: CASSLGGPRETQYF.

This clonotype has at least ten counts. The rearrangement joins TRBV2 to TRBJ1-1; 9 bases match TRBD1. Germline loops: CDR1 SNHLY, CDR2 FYNNEI. The CDR3 sequence is 15 residues long. V was clipped by 6 bases and J by 1 base; unmatched bases: 6. The CDR3 spells CASRVGQGANTEAFF. The CDR3 DNA follows: TGTGCCAGCAGGGTGGGACAGGGTGCGAACACTGAAGCTTTCTTT.

The chain is built from TRBV14 and TRBJ2-1, with TRBD2 as a possible D gene (5 bases). CDR1 and CDR2 (germline): SGHDN, FVKESK. The CDR3 runs 17 residues. V lost 3 bases to trimming and J lost 2 bases, with 17 bases between them. The CDR3 sequence: CASSQKKGSVAYNEQFF. In DNA, the CDR3 is TGTGCCAGCAGCCAGAAGAAAGGTAGCGTAGCCTACAATGAGCAGTTCTTC. The full variable domain, with the rest looked up from reference TRBV14 and TRBJ2-1, is EAGVTQFPSHSVIEKGQTVTLRCDPISGHDNLYWYRRVMGKEIKFLLHFVKESKQDESGMPNNRFLAERTGGTYSTLKVQPAELEDSGVYFCASSQKKGSVAYNEQFFGPGTRLTVL.

This clonotype was counted at least ten times. The chain recombines TRBV2 with TRBJ2-1; D might be TRBD2 (5 bases). The length of the CDR3 is 13 residues. Germline V gene sequence: CDR1 SNHLY, CDR2 FYNNEI. The V end was cut by 2 bases, the J end by 6 bases, with 8 bases between. In DNA, the CDR3 is TGTGCCAGCAGTGAATCTAGCATCAATGAGCAGTTCTTC. Its translation: CASSESSINEQFF.

This clonotype has a count of ten or more. This rearrangement joins TRBV18 to TRBJ2-7, with a possible D match to TRBD1 (6 bases). In germline, CDR1 is KGHSH, CDR2 LQKENI. The CDR3 is 15 residues long. Trimming left V 4 bases short and J 1 base short, with 14 bases between. The CDR3 DNA follows: TGTGCCAGCTCACGACAGGCTGTTGGATCCTACGAGCAGTACTTC. This encodes CASSRQAVGSYEQYF.

Comments on this clonotype: Given a much more abundant clone one base away, this may be a read error. V and J are TRBV28 and TRBJ1-5; possible D gene TRBD1, 6 bases. Germline assignment: CDR1 MDHEN and CDR2 SYDVKM. This CDR3 is built from 16 residues. CDR3 in DNA: TGTGCCGGCAGTTTTTTTCAGGGGTTTCAGGAACAGCCCCAGCATTTT. Translation gives CAGSFFQGFQEQPQHF.

This clonotype was seen repeatedly, ten times or more. The chain carries TRBV27 and TRBJ1-1; D may be TRBD1 (5 bases). The ends were cut back, 7 bases at V and 1 base at J, with 10 bases in the middle. Germline CDR1 reads MNHEY; CDR2 reads SMNVEV (reference sequence). CDR3 length: 13 residues. CDR3 region: CASTRRGNTEAFF. The DNA for the CDR3 is TGTGCCAGCACCCGTAGGGGGAACACTGAAGCTTTCTTT.

The gene calls are TRBV18 and TRBJ2-1; TRBD2 matches at 16 bases. Trimming cost V 4 bases and J 7 bases; bases outside gene matches: 7. Germline-derived CDR1 and CDR2 are KGHSH and LQKENI. The CDR3 extends over 17 amino acids. Here the CDR3 DNA reads TGTGCCAGCTCACACCCGGGACTAGCGGGAGGGATAAATGAGCAGTTCTTC. Translation gives CASSHPGLAGGINEQFF. The full variable domain, in which reference TRBV18 and TRBJ2-1 provide the parts outside the CDR3, is NAGVMQNPRHLVRRRGQEARLRCSPMKGHSHVYWYRQLPEEGLKFMVYLQKENIIDESGMPKERFSAEFPKEGPSILRIQQVVRGDSAAYFCASSHPGLAGGINEQFFGPGTRLTVL.

This clonotype was counted many times. The chain joins TRBV3-1 to TRBJ2-5; TRBD1 might be the D (5 bases). This CDR3 comprises 13 residues. Germline CDR1 reads LGHDT; CDR2 reads YNNKEL (reference sequence). The V end was cut by 6 bases, the J end by 1 base, with 9 bases between. The CDR3 bases are TGTGCCAGCAGTACAGGTACCCAAGAGACCCAGTACTTC. Translation gives CASSTGTQETQYF.

This clonotype was detected a few times. The chain has TRBV29-1 and TRBJ2-1; possibly TRBD1 or TRBD2 for D (5 bases each). The germline V gene encodes CDR1 SQVTM and CDR2 ANQGSEA. Trimming left V 7 bases short and J 4 bases short, with 17 bases between. The CDR3 length is 14 residues. The CDR3 nucleotides read TGCAGCGCTCCACCGGGGCAGGATTACAATGAGCAGTTCTTC. Protein: CSAPPGQDYNEQFF.

This clonotype has more than one count but fewer than ten. The genes are TRBV7-9 and TRBJ2-3; weak D call: TRBD2 (5 bases). Per the germline V gene, CDR1 is SEHNR and CDR2 is FQNEAQ (reference sequence). The CDR3 contains 13 residues. The V and J ends lost 5 bases and 3 bases respectively, with 9 bases between them. The DNA of the CDR3 is TGTGCCAGCAGCCGCCCGGGGACAGATACGCAGTATTTT. This sequence encodes CASSRPGTDTQYF.

This clonotype was seen only a few times. The chain links TRBV11-3 to TRBJ2-1, with a tentative D call TRBD1 (6 bases). V was trimmed by 5 bases and J by 5 bases, leaving 13 bases between them. CDR1 and CDR2 from the germline V gene are SGHNT and YENEEA. The CDR3 has 14 residues. The DNA of the CDR3 is TGTGCCAGCAGCAAGGGACGGACAGACAATGAGCAGTTCTTC. It codes for CASSKGRTDNEQFF.

The sample holds many counts of this clonotype. The chain couples TRBV11-2 to TRBJ2-7; a possible D gene is TRBD2 (6 bases). V lost 7 bases and J 2 bases, leaving 15 bases between the germline ends. The germline V gene has CDR1 SGHAT and CDR2 FQNNGV. The CDR3 totals 14 residues. The CDR3: CASTPSVGAYEQYF. DNA for the CDR3: TGTGCCAGCACCCCTAGCGTCGGGGCCTACGAGCAGTACTTC.

This clonotype was counted many times. The rearrangement joins TRBV6-2 or TRBV6-3 to TRBJ2-5, with 9 bases that match TRBD1. V lost 0 bases, J lost 10 bases, and 6 bases stayed unmatched. The CDR3 is 14 amino acids. In germline, CDR1 is MNHEY, CDR2 SVGEGT. CDR3 amino acids: CASSYSTGGAIQYF. The CDR3 bases are TGTGCCAGCAGTTACTCTACAGGGGGCGCGATCCAGTACTTC.

The chain combines TRBV14 with TRBJ2-7; 8 nucleotides agree with TRBD1. This CDR3 is built from 16 residues. J was trimmed by 5 bases and V by 3 bases; bases with no gene match: 12. The germline gives CDR1 SGHDN, CDR2 FVKESK. CDR3 in amino acids: CASSHFKEDRAHEQYF. In DNA form, the CDR3 reads TGTGCCAGCAGCCACTTTAAGGAGGACAGGGCCCACGAGCAGTACTTC.

The chain combines TRBV19 with TRBJ2-7; 8 positions agree with TRBD1. From germline, CDR1 is LNHDA and CDR2 SQIVND (reference sequence). The CDR3 covers 15 residues. J gave up 3 bases and V 8 bases, and 12 bases lay outside the gene matches. The DNA for the CDR3 is TGTGCCAGTCGAATCTCCGGACAGGGCGGCTACGAGCAGTACTTC. This sequence encodes CASRISGQGGYEQYF.

The V gene is TRBV6-5, the J gene TRBJ2-5; 7 nucleotides agree with TRBD1. Germline trimming cut 0 bases from V and 5 bases from J; bases unmatched to any gene: 6. Germline V lookup: CDR1 MNHEY, CDR2 SVGAGI. The CDR3 totals 15 residues. In DNA form, the CDR3 reads TGTGCCAGCAGTTACTCGGGACAGCCCCCGGAGACCCAGTACTTC. Translation gives CASSYSGQPPETQYF.

Ten or more counts support this clonotype. The chain links TRBV7-9 to TRBJ2-3, with 8 nucleotides matching TRBD2. The CDR3 is made up of 16 amino acids. Losses at the gene ends were 5 bases for V and 10 bases for J; bases not matched to a gene: 17. CDR1 is SEHNR and CDR2 is FQNEAQ in the germline V gene (reference sequence). The CDR3 here is CASSPFRGGGTSAQYF. CDR3 in DNA: TGTGCCAGCAGCCCCTTTCGGGGGGGAGGCACATCTGCGCAGTATTTT.

In regard to this clonotype: Being one base from a much bigger clone, this may be a read error. The chain employs TRBV29-1 and TRBJ2-7; tentative D call: TRBD2 (6 bases). CDR1 is SQVTM and CDR2 is ANQGSEA in the germline V gene. This CDR3 is 13 amino acids long. Trimming stripped 3 bases from V and 1 base from J, with 10 bases between. CDR3 protein: CSVERRESYEQYF. The CDR3 nucleotides are TGCAGCGTTGAGCGACGGGAGTCCTACGAGCAGTACTTC.